This T cell receptor (beta chain) was recovered during a study of blood T cell repertoires in COVID-19. Study-wide context: The samples span acute and convalescent COVID-19 from the United States, Italy and Spain. T cells, B-cell-depleted T cells, or PBMCs provided the cDNA or gDNA that served as material.

In the original analysis: Reference gene primer amplification yielded estimated nucleated cell counts. Only in-frame clones appear in the TCRdb table, and some are missing; sequencing was by immunoSEQ multiplex PCR. V and J calls and clone size are those listed in that table; D and trimming were worked out from the DNA. The table has 95,000 to 100,000 clones, 75% to 90% seen once. Losses at the gene ends were 2 bases for V and 9 bases for J; bases not matched to a gene: 7. Germline CDR1 is ENHRY and CDR2 is SYGVKD. The length of the CDR3 is 14 residues. Sequencing was carried out using peripheral blood. The V gene is TRBV10-3, the J gene TRBJ2-1, with TRBD2 identical over 7 bases. The clonotype originates from an elderly man with acute or convalescent COVID-19. Here the CDR3 reads CAISERGGEGEQFF. CDR3 in DNA: TGTGCCATCAGTGAGCGCGGGGGAGAAGGTGAGCAGTTCTTC.